This TCR beta chain stems from a study of T cells in Graves' hyperthyroidism and ophthalmopathy. V lost 4 bases and J 10 bases, leaving 15 bases between the germline ends. The CDR3 is made up of 13 amino acids. The V gene's germline CDR1 is SGHTA and CDR2 FQGTGA. The sample holds many counts of this clonotype. Researchers took RNA transcripts and amplified the TCR beta CDR3 regions from them. The TCR CDR3 first-round RT-PCR relied on the HTBI primer set. MiXCR, applied by TCRdb to the multiplex PCR reads, yields one record per CDR3 protein. The sample contains about 320,000 distinct CDR3 sequences, roughly 15% of which appear only once.

The chain links TRBV7-3 to TRBJ2-3, with D perhaps assigned TRBD1 or TRBD2 (5 bases each). The origin of this receptor is a young man with Graves' hyperthyroidism. Sequencing used blood. Written as DNA, the CDR3 is TGTGCCAGCAGCTCATCCCGGGACCGCCCGCAGTATTTT. Translated, it gives CASSSSRDRPQYF.